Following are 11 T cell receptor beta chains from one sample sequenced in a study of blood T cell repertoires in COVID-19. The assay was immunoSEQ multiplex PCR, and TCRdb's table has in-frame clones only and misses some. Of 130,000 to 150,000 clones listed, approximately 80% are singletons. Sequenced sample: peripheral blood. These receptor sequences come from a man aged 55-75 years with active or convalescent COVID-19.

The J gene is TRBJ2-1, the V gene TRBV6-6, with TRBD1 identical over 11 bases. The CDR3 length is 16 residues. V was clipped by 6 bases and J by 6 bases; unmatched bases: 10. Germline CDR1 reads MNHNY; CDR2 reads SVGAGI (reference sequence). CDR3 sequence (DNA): TGTGCCAGCAGGGATCGGGACAGGGGGGTGGGCAATGAGCAGTTCTTC. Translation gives CASRDRDRGVGNEQFF.

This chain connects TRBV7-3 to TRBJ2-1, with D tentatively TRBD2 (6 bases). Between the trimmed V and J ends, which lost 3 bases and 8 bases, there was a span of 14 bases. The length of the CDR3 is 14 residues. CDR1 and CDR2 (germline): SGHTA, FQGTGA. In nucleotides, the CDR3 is TGTGCCAGCAGCTTGGGCAATACGGGGGATGAGCAGTTCTTC. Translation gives CASSLGNTGDEQFF.

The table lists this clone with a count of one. The CDR3 spells CASSLWTGSTDTQYF. In nucleotides, the CDR3 is TGTGCCAGCAGCCTTTGGACAGGGTCGACAGATACGCAGTATTTT. The rearrangement uses TRBV7-8 and TRBJ2-3; 8 nucleotides match TRBD1. This CDR3 has 15 residues. Germline assignment: CDR1 SGHVS and CDR2 FQNEAQ. V shed 5 bases, J shed 3 bases, and the junction held 7 bases outside the gene matches.

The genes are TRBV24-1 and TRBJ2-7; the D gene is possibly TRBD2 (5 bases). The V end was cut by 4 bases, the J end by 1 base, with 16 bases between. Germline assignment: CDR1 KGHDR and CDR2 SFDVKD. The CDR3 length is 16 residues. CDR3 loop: CATSDPKTPGSYEQYF. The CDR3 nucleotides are TGTGCCACCAGTGACCCAAAAACCCCGGGGTCCTACGAGCAGTACTTC.

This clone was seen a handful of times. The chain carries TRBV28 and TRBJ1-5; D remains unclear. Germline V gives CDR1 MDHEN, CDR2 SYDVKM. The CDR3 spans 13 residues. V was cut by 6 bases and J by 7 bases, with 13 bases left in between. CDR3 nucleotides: TGTGCCAGCAGGTGGTCGAGTAGCCAGCCCCAGCATTTT. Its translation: CASRWSSSQPQHF. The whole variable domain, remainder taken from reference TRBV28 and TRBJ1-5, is DVKVTQSSRYLVKRTGEKVFLECVQDMDHENMFWYRQDPGLGLRLIYFSYDVKMKEKGDIPEGYSVSREKKERFSLILESASTNQTSMYLCASRWSSSQPQHFGDGTRLSIL.

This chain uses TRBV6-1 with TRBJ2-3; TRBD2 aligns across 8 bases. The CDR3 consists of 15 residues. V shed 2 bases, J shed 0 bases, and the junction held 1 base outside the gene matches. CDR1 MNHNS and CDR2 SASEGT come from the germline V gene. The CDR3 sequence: CASSELAGSTDTQYF. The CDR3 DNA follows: TGTGCCAGCAGTGAACTAGCGGGTAGCACAGATACGCAGTATTTT.

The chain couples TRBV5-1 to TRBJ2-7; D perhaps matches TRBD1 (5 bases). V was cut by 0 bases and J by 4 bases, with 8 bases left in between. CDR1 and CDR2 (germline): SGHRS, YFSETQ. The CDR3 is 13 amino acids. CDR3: CASSLAREYEQYF. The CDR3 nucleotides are TGCGCCAGCAGCTTGGCCAGGGAATACGAGCAGTACTTC.

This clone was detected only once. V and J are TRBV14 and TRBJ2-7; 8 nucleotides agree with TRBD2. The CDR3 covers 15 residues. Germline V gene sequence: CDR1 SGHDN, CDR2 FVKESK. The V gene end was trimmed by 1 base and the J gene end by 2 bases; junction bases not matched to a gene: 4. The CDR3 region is CASSQGSLAAYEQYF. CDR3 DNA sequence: TGTGCCAGCAGCCAAGGTTCACTAGCGGCCTACGAGCAGTACTTC.

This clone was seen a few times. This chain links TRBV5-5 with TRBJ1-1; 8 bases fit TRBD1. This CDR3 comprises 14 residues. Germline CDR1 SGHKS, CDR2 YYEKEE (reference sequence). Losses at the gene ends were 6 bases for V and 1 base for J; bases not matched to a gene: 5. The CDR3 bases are TGTGCCAGCACCTGGACAGGGTCGAACACTGAAGCTTTCTTT. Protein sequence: CASTWTGSNTEAFF. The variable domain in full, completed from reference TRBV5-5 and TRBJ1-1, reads DAGVTQSPTHLIKTRGQQVTLRCSPISGHKSVSWYQQVLGQGPQFIFQYYEKEERGRGNFPDRFSARQFPNYSSELNVNALLLGDSALYLCASTWTGSNTEAFFGQGTRLTVV.

CDR3 sequence (DNA): TGTGCCAGCAGCGCCTCTACAGGGTCGGGGTATAGCAATCAGCCCCAGCATTTT. Encoded protein: CASSASTGSGYSNQPQHF. The genes are TRBV7-8 and TRBJ1-5, with D perhaps matching TRBD1 (6 bases). V shed 5 bases and J shed 0 bases, with 20 bases lying between them. The CDR3 consists of 18 residues. Germline values: CDR1 SGHVS, CDR2 FQNEAQ.

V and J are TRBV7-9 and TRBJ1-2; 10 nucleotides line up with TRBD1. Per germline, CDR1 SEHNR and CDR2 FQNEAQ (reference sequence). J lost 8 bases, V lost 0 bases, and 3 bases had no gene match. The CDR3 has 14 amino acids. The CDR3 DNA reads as TGTGCCAGCAGCTTAGCGGGGACAGGGGACGGCTACACCTTC. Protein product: CASSLAGTGDGYTF.